The 13 T cell receptor beta chains given below trace back to one sample, sequenced in a study of blood T cell repertoires in COVID-19. Method: immunoSEQ multiplex PCR; TCRdb's copy keeps in-frame clones and lacks some. The repertoire includes 25,000 to 35,000 clones, over 75% of them detected once, and more than 15% sits in the top ten. Sequenced material: peripheral blood. The source of these receptors is a woman between 55 and 75 years old with acute or convalescent COVID-19.

The chain links TRBV19 to TRBJ1-2; D not resolved. This CDR3 is built from 20 residues. V lost 6 bases and J 2 bases, leaving 31 bases between the germline ends. Germline V gene lookup returns CDR1 LNHDA and CDR2 SQIVND (reference sequence). CDR3 coding DNA: TGTGCCAGTAGGATCCCCGGGGATCAGGCGTTCATTGTTGGAAACTATGGCTACACCTTC. Translating it yields CASRIPGDQAFIVGNYGYTF.

This chain links TRBV12-3 or TRBV12-4 with TRBJ1-2; perhaps TRBD1 as D (5 bases). The CDR3 loop spans 13 amino acids. The V end was cut by 4 bases, the J end by 4 bases, with 10 bases between. CDR3 DNA: TGTGCCAGCAGTTCCCCCGGGGGCTATGGCTACACCTTC. Amino acids: CASSSPGGYGYTF.

The genes are TRBV9 and TRBJ1-1, with TRBD1 as a possible D gene (5 bases). The CDR3 extends over 15 amino acids. Germline V lookup: CDR1 SGDLS, CDR2 YYNGEE. Trimming pared 4 bases from V and 0 bases from J, leaving 13 bases between. The CDR3 region is CASSPPTVMNTEAFF. CDR3 DNA sequence: TGTGCCAGCAGCCCTCCGACAGTGATGAACACTGAAGCTTTCTTT.

The genes are TRBV24-1 and TRBJ2-1; a weak D match, TRBD1 (5 bases). The CDR3 runs to 17 residues. V was shortened by 0 bases and J by 5 bases, with 16 bases between the two germline ends. CDR1 is KGHDR and CDR2 is SFDVKD in the germline V gene. The CDR3 reads CATSDLGKGLGDNEQFF. The CDR3 DNA sequence: TGTGCCACCAGTGATTTGGGTAAGGGGCTAGGAGACAATGAGCAGTTCTTC.

The chain combines TRBV28 with TRBJ1-5; no definite D call. Trimming left V 3 bases short and J 7 bases short, with 16 bases between. The germline gives CDR1 MDHEN, CDR2 SYDVKM. The CDR3 loop spans 15 amino acids. The CDR3 DNA reads as TGTGCCAGCAGTTTTAACGGAGTTGGAGGGCAGCCCCAGCATTTT. Protein product: CASSFNGVGGQPQHF.

This clone appeared a single time. This chain links TRBV27 with TRBJ2-2; TRBD1 might be the D (6 bases). The V gene's germline CDR1 is MNHEY and CDR2 SMNVEV (reference sequence). Trimming cost V 2 bases and J 6 bases, with 16 bases left between them. This CDR3 spans 16 amino acids. CDR3 nucleotides: TGTGCCAGCAGTTTAAGGGGGATCCAGTTGTCCGGGGAGCTGTTTTTT. As protein: CASSLRGIQLSGELFF.

The chain couples TRBV7-7 to TRBJ1-1, with 8 bases matching TRBD1. Germline V gene data show CDR1 as SSHAT and CDR2 as FNYEAQ (reference sequence). The CDR3 loop spans 16 amino acids. Trimming cost V 0 bases and J 0 bases; bases outside gene matches: 3. The DNA of the CDR3 is TGTGCCAGCAGCTTAGCGGACAGGGTCATGAACACTGAAGCTTTCTTT. This gives the protein CASSLADRVMNTEAFF. The full variable domain, its missing parts supplied by reference TRBV7-7 and TRBJ1-1, is GAGVSQSPRYKVTKRGQDVTLRCDPISSHATLYWYQQALGQGPEFLTYFNYEAQPDKSGLPSDRFSAERPEGSISTLTIQRTEQRDSAMYRCASSLADRVMNTEAFFGQGTRLTVV.

This clone is termed medium-sized. This chain uses TRBV5-6 with TRBJ1-2, with TRBD1 matching 8 bases. CDR1 and CDR2 (germline): SGHDT, YYEEEE. This CDR3 is built from 15 residues. V dropped 5 bases and J dropped 4; count of bases not matched to a gene: 10. The chain's CDR3 is CASSYGQGRGYGYTF. Here the CDR3 DNA reads TGTGCCAGCAGTTATGGACAGGGTAGGGGCTATGGCTACACCTTC.

The rearrangement uses TRBV2 and TRBJ2-1; 9 positions match TRBD2. Germline lookup yields CDR1 SNHLY and CDR2 FYNNEI. The length of the CDR3 is 13 residues. V lost 6 bases to trimming and J lost 8 bases; unmatched junction nucleotides: 5. The CDR3 DNA follows: TGTGCCAGCAGGGTTAGCGGGGGCTATGAGCAGTTCTTC. This sequence encodes CASRVSGGYEQFF.

This clone was seen a few times. This chain connects TRBV7-3 to TRBJ2-5, with D maybe TRBD1 (7 bases). The ends were cut back, 0 bases at V and 4 bases at J, with 12 bases in the middle. This CDR3 has 15 amino acids. CDR1 is SGHTA, CDR2 FQGTGA, per germline. CDR3 protein: CASSLTTQGGETQYF. The CDR3 DNA is TGTGCCAGCAGCTTAACGACTCAGGGGGGAGAGACCCAGTACTTC.

This rearrangement joins TRBV11-2 to TRBJ2-7, with TRBD2 matching 8 bases. Germline lookup yields CDR1 SGHAT and CDR2 FQNNGV. The CDR3 extends over 16 amino acids. V dropped 3 bases and J dropped 4; count of bases not matched to a gene: 11. CDR3 region: CASSFVQRGLLYEQYF. DNA for the CDR3: TGTGCCAGCAGCTTCGTACAGCGGGGGTTGTTGTACGAGCAGTACTTC. Based on the CDR3 plus reference TRBV11-2 and TRBJ2-7, the full variable domain is EAGVAQSPRYKIIEKRQSVAFWCNPISGHATLYWYQQILGQGPKLLIQFQNNGVVDDSQLPKDRFSAERLKGVDSTLKIQPAKLEDSAVYLCASSFVQRGLLYEQYFGPGTRLTVT.

In its sample, this clone was seen a few times. The CDR3 spells CASSERQGTGELFF. The CDR3 DNA reads TGTGCCAGCAGCGAACGACAGGGGACCGGGGAGCTGTTTTTT. The chain joins TRBV6-4 to TRBJ2-2; 8 nucleotides match TRBD1. Germline trimming cut 6 bases from V and 5 bases from J; bases unmatched to any gene: 5. The V gene's germline CDR1 is MRHNA and CDR2 SNTAGT. The CDR3 has 14 amino acids.

The chain links TRBV10-2 to TRBJ2-6; 9 bases are shared with TRBD1. Germline V lookup: CDR1 WSHSY, CDR2 SAAADI. The ends lost 6 bases at V and 0 bases at J; junction bases unmatched: 9. The CDR3 runs to 18 residues. CDR3 nucleotide sequence: TGCGCCAGCAGCCCCAGACAGGGGGAAAGCTCTGGGGCCAACGTCCTGACTTTC. This encodes CASSPRQGESSGANVLTF.